The rows below give T cell receptor beta chains drawn from one sample of a study of T cell responses to AZD1222 COVID-19 vaccine. TCRdb's table, derived via immunoSEQ multiplex PCR, lists solely in-frame clones and lacks some. The sample shows under 120,000 clones, 87% of them seen only once. The sample consisted of peripheral blood, taken 28 days after the second AZD1222 dose. Receptors were obtained from an adult who received the AZD1222 COVID-19 vaccine. The CDR3 runs from the conserved cysteine through the conserved F or W. D genes are given only for firm matches. Not all rows give a size; the values are once, few, many and, for expanded clones, a class.

clone_size	v_call	j_call	d_call	cdr3_nt	cdr3_aa
NA	TRBV15	TRBJ1-4	NA	TGTGCCACCAGTATGGGCGGGGGCGATTGGGGTAATGAAAAACTGTTTTTT	CATSMGGGDWGNEKLFF
NA	TRBV10-3	TRBJ2-7	NA	TGTGCCATAACCGATAACGGCGAGCAGTACTTC	CAITDNGEQYF
few	TRBV4-1	TRBJ1-2	NA	TGCGCCAGCAGCCAACGTACAGGGACCGTAAACTATGGCTACACCTTC	CASSQRTGTVNYGYTF
NA	TRBV7-2	TRBJ2-2	NA	TGTGCCAGCAGCTTCTTCGGTTTTGGGGAGCTGTTTTTT	CASSFFGFGELFF
NA	TRBV20-1	TRBJ1-5	NA	TGCAGTGCTAGTGGGCAGGGCCAGGTGTGGCCCCAGCATTTT	CSASGQGQVWPQHF
NA	TRBV7-6	TRBJ1-5	NA	TGTGCCAGCAGCCAGGGAGGCCTTCAGCCCCAGCATTTT	CASSQGGLQPQHF
NA	TRBV10-2	TRBJ1-1	TRBD1	TGCGCCAGCAGTGAGCGACAGGGGATGAACACTGAAGCTTTCTTT	CASSERQGMNTEAFF
NA	TRBV27	TRBJ2-1	TRBD2	TGTGCCAGCAGTGCGTGGACGACTAGCGGTAGGAATGAGCAGTTCTTC	CASSAWTTSGRNEQFF
NA	TRBV4-1	TRBJ2-2	NA	TGCGCCAGCAGCCAAGAGGGTCTTAGGGATAGAACCGGGGAGCTGTTTTTT	CASSQEGLRDRTGELFF
NA	TRBV20-1	TRBJ2-3	TRBD2	TGCAGTGCTAGTGGTGTAGGGGTCCTTAGCGGGACCACAGATACGCAGTATTTT	CSASGVGVLSGTTDTQYF
NA	TRBV5-5	TRBJ1-2	NA	TGTGCCAGCAGCTTCTTGGACGTTAGCACCATCTATGGCTACACCTTC	CASSFLDVSTIYGYTF
NA	TRBV27	TRBJ1-1	NA	TGTGCCAGCAGTAAGGGGAGCAGTCACACTGAAGCTTTCTTT	CASSKGSSHTEAFF
few	TRBV10-3	TRBJ2-7	NA	TGTGCCATCATGACATCGGACAGCGCCTACGAGCAGTACTTC	CAIMTSDSAYEQYF
NA	TRBV25-1	TRBJ2-7	NA	TGTGCCAGCAGAGGAGACAGGAAAGCCTACGAGCAGTACTTC	CASRGDRKAYEQYF
NA	TRBV5-6	TRBJ2-1	NA	TGTGCCAGCAGCTTGAACAGGAGATTCAGCTCCTACAATGAGCAGTTCTTC	CASSLNRRFSSYNEQFF
NA	TRBV19	TRBJ2-1	TRBD2	TGTGCCAGTAGTTCTCCTGCCGGGAGGTCCAATGAGCAGTTCTTC	CASSSPAGRSNEQFF
NA	TRBV29-1	TRBJ2-1	NA	TGCAGCGTTGAATATGACAGCTTTACCTACAATGAGCAGTTCTTC	CSVEYDSFTYNEQFF
NA	TRBV13	TRBJ1-1	NA	TGTGCCAGCAGCTTTAGGGGCACTGAAGCTTTCTTT	CASSFRGTEAFF
NA	TRBV5-1	TRBJ1-1	NA	TGCGCCAGCAGCTTGGCGCGGACGAACACTGAAGCTTTCTTT	CASSLARTNTEAFF
once	TRBV19	TRBJ1-1	TRBD1	TGTGCCAGTAGTACTACAGGGGGGGCTGAAGCTTTCTTT	CASSTTGGAEAFF
NA	TRBV19	TRBJ1-5	TRBD1	TGTGCCAGTAGGGGGGACAGACCGAACAGAACAAATCAGCCCCAGCATTTT	CASRGDRPNRTNQPQHF
NA	TRBV30	TRBJ2-1	TRBD2	TGTGCCTGGAGTGCCCTACTGGGACTAGCGGAGACAAATGAGCAGTTCTTC	CAWSALLGLAETNEQFF
NA	TRBV7-9	TRBJ1-3	NA	TGTGCCAGCTTAGGGGATTCCTCTGGAAACACCATATATTTT	CASLGDSSGNTIYF
NA	TRBV15	TRBJ1-1	TRBD1	TGTGCCACCAGCTGGGACAGAAACATGGCTTTCTTT	CATSWDRNMAFF
NA	TRBV5-1	TRBJ2-3	NA	TGCGCCAGCAGCTTGGGGGCGGAGAAGGTTACAGATACGCAGTATTTT	CASSLGAEKVTDTQYF
NA	TRBV29-1	TRBJ1-2	NA	TGCAGCGCACCGAGCGGGCATGATTTCGGCTATGGCTACACCTTC	CSAPSGHDFGYGYTF
once	TRBV9	TRBJ2-3	TRBD2	TGTGCCAGCAGCGTAATCTCGTCGACTAGCGGCACAGATACGCAGTATTTT	CASSVISSTSGTDTQYF
NA	TRBV5-1	TRBJ2-7	NA	TGCGCCAGCAGCTTGAACGTCTACGAGCAGTACTTC	CASSLNVYEQYF
NA	TRBV11-2	TRBJ2-7	NA	TGTGCCAGCAGCGACCCGACAGGACCCTACGAGCAGTACTTC	CASSDPTGPYEQYF
once	TRBV7-3	TRBJ2-3	TRBD1	TGTGCCAGCAGCTTAGGGTTTCAGGGGGCAGATACGCAGTATTTT	CASSLGFQGADTQYF